Following are 9 T cell receptor beta chains from one sample sequenced in a study of identical twins. TCRdb processed the 5' RACE reads anew with MiXCR; each CDR3 protein has one entry. This table has around 280,000 distinct CDR3 sequences, under 9.5% appearing once. The sample also formed part of further work on yellow fever vaccine responses in identical twins.

Sequencing used memory (CD45RO+) T cells sorted from blood. The receptors shown here come from a woman aged 18 to 35 in good health.

V usage is TRBV10-2 and J usage is TRBJ2-1; D ambiguous. Germline V gives CDR1 WSHSY, CDR2 SAAADI. This CDR3 contains 13 residues. Between the trimmed V and J ends, which lost 6 bases and 8 bases, there was a span of 14 bases. CDR3 DNA sequence: TGCGCCAGCAGAGGCAGGTACGCCGATGAGCAGTTCTTC. This codes for CASRGRYADEQFF.

This clonotype was counted between two and nine times. The rearrangement joins TRBV7-8 to TRBJ2-1; either TRBD1 or TRBD2 may supply D (5 bases each). Trimming took 5 bases from V and 3 from J, leaving 8 bases between them. Germline values: CDR1 SGHVS, CDR2 FQNEAQ. The CDR3 runs to 13 residues. The DNA of the CDR3 is TGTGCCAGCAGCCGGGGCCTCTACAATGAGCAGTTCTTC. Translation: CASSRGLYNEQFF.

This clonotype was seen a few times. The chain has TRBV11-2 and TRBJ2-1; D is possibly TRBD2 (5 bases). Germline lookup yields CDR1 SGHAT and CDR2 FQNNGV. The V end was cut by 2 bases, the J end by 4 bases, with 15 bases between. The CDR3 is made up of 16 amino acids. The CDR3 protein is CASSLFSLAQYNEQFF. Written as DNA, the CDR3 is TGTGCCAGCAGCTTATTTTCCTTAGCGCAATACAATGAGCAGTTCTTC.

This clonotype was detected a few times. The chain carries TRBV13 and TRBJ2-5, with TRBD2 matching 9 bases. The CDR3 is made up of 15 amino acids. Germline trimming cut 5 bases from V and 4 bases from J; bases unmatched to any gene: 8. CDR1 and CDR2 (germline): PRHDT, FYEKMQ (reference sequence). As DNA, the CDR3 is TGTGCCAGCAGCCCTGTGGGCGGGAGGGGAGAGACCCAGTACTTC. It codes for CASSPVGGRGETQYF.

This clonotype was found many times. The CDR3 DNA reads TGCAGCGTCCCCGGGACCGATCACACGCAGTATTTT. Translated: CSVPGTDHTQYF. The chain is built from TRBV29-1 and TRBJ2-3, with D perhaps being TRBD1 or TRBD2 (5 bases each). Trimming took off 6 bases at V and 9 bases at J, with 16 bases between the two ends. This CDR3 is built from 12 residues. Germline CDR1 is SQVTM and CDR2 is ANQGSEA.

This clonotype has a count of ten or more. The DNA of the CDR3 is TGCAGCGCTACGAGGGGACAGCCCAGGTACGAGCAGTACTTC. Translating gives CSATRGQPRYEQYF. The chain joins TRBV29-1 to TRBJ2-7; 7 bases are shared with TRBD1. CDR3 size: 14 residues. The germline CDR1 and CDR2 sequences are SQVTM and ANQGSEA. V lost 7 bases and J lost 4; bases outside the gene matches: 13.

This clonotype was seen ten or more times. The V gene is TRBV29-1, the J gene TRBJ2-5; tentatively, D is TRBD1 or TRBD2 (5 bases each). Germline loops: CDR1 SQVTM, CDR2 ANQGSEA. There are 14 residues in the CDR3. Deletions cut 6 bases from V and 2 bases from J, with 16 bases between. In nucleotides, the CDR3 is TGCAGCGTCCACCGGGACCGAAGACAAGAGACCCAGTACTTC. It specifies CSVHRDRRQETQYF.

This clonotype was seen ten or more times. V gene TRBV28 combines with J gene TRBJ2-7; 8 nucleotides match TRBD1. Germline V gene lookup returns CDR1 MDHEN and CDR2 SYDVKM. V dropped 6 bases and J dropped 2; count of bases not matched to a gene: 12. CDR3 length: 16 amino acids. The DNA of the CDR3 is TGTGCCAGCAGGACAAGGACAGGGACATTTACCTACGAGCAGTACTTC. It is translated as CASRTRTGTFTYEQYF.

The rearrangement joins TRBV2 to TRBJ2-3; D unclear. The CDR3 covers 14 residues. Germline CDR1 and CDR2: SNHLY and FYNNEI. V was clipped by 4 bases and J by 0 bases, with 8 bases between them. The CDR3 loop reads CASSVLLSTDTQYF. The CDR3 coding sequence is TGTGCCAGCAGTGTTCTCCTCAGCACAGATACGCAGTATTTT.